This T cell receptor beta chain was sequenced in a study of blood T cell repertoires in COVID-19. TCRdb's table, derived via immunoSEQ multiplex PCR, lists solely in-frame clones and lacks some. The data show roughly 190,000 clones, with 76% seen just once and about a sixth held by the top ten. Adults between roughly 18 and 89 years of age took part from more than 20 US areas. Germline CDR1 ENHRY, CDR2 SYGVKD. The CDR3 length is 15 residues. The V and J ends lost 2 bases and 3 bases, in that order; junction bases with no gene match: 3. The TCR originated in a woman aged 45-65 years with acute COVID-19. The chain combines TRBV10-3 with TRBJ1-5; 8 nucleotides match TRBD1. The source material was PBMCs or T cells enriched from blood (not recorded which). CDR3 DNA: TGTGCCATCAGTGAGCAGGGGGCGAACAATCAGCCCCAGCATTTT. Translated, it gives CAISEQGANNQPQHF.